Below, 9 T cell receptor beta chains from the same sample are listed, as sequenced in a study of cytomegalovirus exposure and HLA in healthy donors. The PCR used 60 Vbeta and 13 Jbeta primers. The repertoire was sequenced with immunoSEQ multiplex PCR; TCRdb's copy has only in-frame clones and lacks some. This sample yields 150,000 to 200,000 clones, of which 60% to 80% are seen a single time; 2% to 3% belongs to the top ten. The sequenced material came from PBMCs. These receptors all stem from a woman aged 40 to 50 in good health and CMV-seropositive.

The J gene is TRBJ2-1, the V gene TRBV11-3; D is perhaps TRBD1 (6 bases). CDR1 and CDR2 (germline): SGHNT, YENEEA. The V and J ends lost 6 bases and 3 bases respectively, with 9 bases between them. This CDR3 spans 13 amino acids. CDR3 sequence (DNA): TGTGCCAGCAGGGAGGACAGCTACAATGAGCAGTTCTTC. Protein sequence: CASREDSYNEQFF.

This clone was counted between two and nine times. The rearrangement links TRBV6-1 to TRBJ2-7; possibly TRBD1 for D (5 bases). The CDR3 covers 15 residues. CDR1 is MNHNS, CDR2 SASEGT, per germline. V was shortened by 5 bases and J by 6 bases, with 20 bases between the two germline ends. In DNA, the CDR3 is TGTGCCAGCAGTACCGAGTTCAGGGCTGCCGGCGAGCAGTACTTC. Its translation: CASSTEFRAAGEQYF.

The rearrangement uses TRBV15 and TRBJ2-7; 7 bases fit TRBD1. The CDR3 totals 19 residues. V lost 0 bases, J lost 1 base, and 15 bases stayed unmatched. Germline CDR1 is LNHNV and CDR2 is YYDKDF (reference sequence). CDR3 DNA sequence: TGTGCCACCAGCAGAGACCGCAAGACCGGGGACAGCCAATCCTACGAGCAGTACTTC. Translated: CATSRDRKTGDSQSYEQYF.

The CDR3 loop reads CASSFGQSGELFF. CDR3 coding DNA: TGCGCCAGCAGCTTTGGACAGTCCGGGGAGCTGTTTTTT. V gene TRBV5-1 combines with J gene TRBJ2-2; possibly TRBD1 for D (6 bases). V was cut by 2 bases and J by 6 bases, with 8 bases left in between. The CDR3 has 13 amino acids. CDR1 and CDR2 from the germline V gene are SGHRS and YFSETQ.

The V gene is TRBV28, the J gene TRBJ2-7, with D possibly TRBD2 on 6 matching bases. The CDR3 spans 14 residues. V lost 5 bases and J lost 1, with 12 bases in between. The germline CDR1 and CDR2 sequences are MDHEN and SYDVKM. CDR3 loop: CASSQGLGSYEQYF. CDR3 sequence (DNA): TGTGCCAGCAGTCAGGGACTCGGTTCCTACGAGCAGTACTTC.

V gene TRBV4-1 combines with J gene TRBJ1-2; D call uncertain. The CDR3 spans 15 residues. Trimming took 1 base from V and 1 from J, leaving 10 bases between them. CDR1 is MGHRA and CDR2 is YSYEKL in the germline V gene. CDR3 residues: CASSQAVAFNYGYTF. The DNA of the CDR3 is TGCGCCAGCAGCCAAGCGGTTGCCTTTAACTATGGCTACACCTTC.

This clone was seen just once. The chain recombines TRBV14 with TRBJ1-2, with D unresolved. Germline V CDR1 and CDR2: SGHDN, FVKESK. The CDR3 covers 16 residues. The V end lost 0 bases, the J end lost 8 bases, and 19 bases lay between the germline ends. CDR3 coding DNA: TGTGCCAGCAGCCAAGATACGTGGCGCGGCGGAGGAGGCTACACCTTC. The encoded protein is CASSQDTWRGGGGYTF.

The genes are TRBV7-2 and TRBJ1-6, with 10 bases identical to TRBD1. Germline V gene data show CDR1 as SGHTA and CDR2 as FQGNSA. Trimming removed 4 bases from V and 6 bases from J; junction bases left unmatched: 9. This CDR3 has 17 residues. The CDR3 here is CASSSPGTGALNSPLHF. Here the CDR3 DNA reads TGTGCCAGCAGCTCCCCCGGGACAGGGGCTCTTAATTCACCCCTCCACTTT. Full variable domain (outside the CDR3, taken from reference TRBV7-2 and TRBJ1-6): GAGVSQSPSNKVTEKGKDVELRCDPISGHTALYWYRQSLGQGLEFLIYFQGNSAPDKSGLPSDRFSAERTGGSVSTLTIQRTQQEDSAVYLCASSSPGTGALNSPLHFGNGTRLTVT.

The chain uses TRBV28 and TRBJ2-7; maybe TRBD2 (6 bases). The CDR3 has 16 amino acids. Germline V gene data show CDR1 as MDHEN and CDR2 as SYDVKM. V was pared by 6 bases and J by 3 bases, with 21 bases between. The CDR3 protein is CASSSARKGGIYEQYF. The CDR3 bases are TGTGCCAGCAGCTCCGCCCGGAAGGGAGGTATCTACGAGCAGTACTTC. Variable domain in full (rest from reference TRBV28 and TRBJ2-7): DVKVTQSSRYLVKRTGEKVFLECVQDMDHENMFWYRQDPGLGLRLIYFSYDVKMKEKGDIPEGYSVSREKKERFSLILESASTNQTSMYLCASSSARKGGIYEQYFGPGTRLTVT.